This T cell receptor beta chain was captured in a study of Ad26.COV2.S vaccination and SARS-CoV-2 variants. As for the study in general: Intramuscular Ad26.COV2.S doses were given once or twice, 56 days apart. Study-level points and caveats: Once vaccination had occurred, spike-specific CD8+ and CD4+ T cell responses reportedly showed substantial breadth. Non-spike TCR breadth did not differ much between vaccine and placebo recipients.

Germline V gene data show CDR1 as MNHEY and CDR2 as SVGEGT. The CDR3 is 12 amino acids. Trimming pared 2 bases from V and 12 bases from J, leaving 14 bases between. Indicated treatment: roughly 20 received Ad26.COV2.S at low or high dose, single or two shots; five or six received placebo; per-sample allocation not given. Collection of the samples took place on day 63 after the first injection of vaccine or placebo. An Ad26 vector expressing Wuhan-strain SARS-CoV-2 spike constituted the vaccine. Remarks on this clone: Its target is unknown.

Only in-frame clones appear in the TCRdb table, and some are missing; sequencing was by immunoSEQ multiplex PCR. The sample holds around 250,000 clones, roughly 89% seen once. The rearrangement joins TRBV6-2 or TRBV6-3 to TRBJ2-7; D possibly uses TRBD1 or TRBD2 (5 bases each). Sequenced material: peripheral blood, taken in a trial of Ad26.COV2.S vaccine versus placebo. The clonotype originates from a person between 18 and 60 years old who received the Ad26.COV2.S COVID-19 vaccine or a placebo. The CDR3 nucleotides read TGTGCCAGCAGTTACCCATCGGGGCGGCCGTACGTC. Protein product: CASSYPSGRPYV.